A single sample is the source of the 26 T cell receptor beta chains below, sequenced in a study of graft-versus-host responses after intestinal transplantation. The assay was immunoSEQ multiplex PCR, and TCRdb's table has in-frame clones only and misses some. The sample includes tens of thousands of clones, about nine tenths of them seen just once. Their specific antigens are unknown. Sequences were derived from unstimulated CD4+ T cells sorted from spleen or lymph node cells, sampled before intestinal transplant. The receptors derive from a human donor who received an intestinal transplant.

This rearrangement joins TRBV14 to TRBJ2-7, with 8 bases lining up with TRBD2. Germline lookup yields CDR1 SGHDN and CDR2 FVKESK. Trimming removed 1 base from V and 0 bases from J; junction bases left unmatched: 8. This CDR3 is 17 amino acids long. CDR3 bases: TGTGCCAGCAGCCAAGTCCTTTTAGCGGGGCCCTCCTACGAGCAGTACTTC. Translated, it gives CASSQVLLAGPSYEQYF.

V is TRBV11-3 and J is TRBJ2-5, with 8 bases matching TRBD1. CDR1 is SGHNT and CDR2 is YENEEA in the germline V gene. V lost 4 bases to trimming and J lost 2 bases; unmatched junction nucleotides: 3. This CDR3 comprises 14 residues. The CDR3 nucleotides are TGTGCCAGCAGCTCAACAGGGGGGCAAGAGACCCAGTACTTC. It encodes CASSSTGGQETQYF.

CDR3 in amino acids: CASSPPPGVFGTNTIYF. In nucleotides, the CDR3 is TGTGCCAGCAGCCCCCCGCCAGGGGTATTCGGAACAAACACCATATATTTT. The chain has TRBV7-8 and TRBJ1-3; tentative D call: TRBD1 (6 bases). This CDR3 has 17 amino acids. Trimming left V 5 bases short and J 6 bases short, with 23 bases between. Germline CDR1 and CDR2: SGHVS and FQNEAQ.

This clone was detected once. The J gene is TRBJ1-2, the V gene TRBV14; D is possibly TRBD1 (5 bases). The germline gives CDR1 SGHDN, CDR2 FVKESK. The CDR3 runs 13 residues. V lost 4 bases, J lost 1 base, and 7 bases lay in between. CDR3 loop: CASSRQFNYGYTF. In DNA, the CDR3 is TGTGCCAGCAGCCGACAGTTTAACTATGGCTACACCTTC.

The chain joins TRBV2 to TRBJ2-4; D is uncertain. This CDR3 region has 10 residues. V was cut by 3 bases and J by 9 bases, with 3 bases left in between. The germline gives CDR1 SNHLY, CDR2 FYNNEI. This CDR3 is CASSESIQYF. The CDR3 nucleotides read TGTGCCAGCAGTGAGAGCATTCAGTACTTC. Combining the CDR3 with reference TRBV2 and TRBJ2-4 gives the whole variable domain EPEVTQTPSHQVTQMGQEVILRCVPISNHLYFYWYRQILGQKVEFLVSFYNNEISEKSEIFDDQFSVERPDGSNFTLKIRSTKLEDSAMYFCASSESIQYFGAGTRLSVL.

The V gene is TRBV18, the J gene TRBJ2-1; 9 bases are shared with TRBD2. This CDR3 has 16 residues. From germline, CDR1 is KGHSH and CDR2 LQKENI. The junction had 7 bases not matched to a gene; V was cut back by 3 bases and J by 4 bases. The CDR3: CASSPTAGGGYNEQFF. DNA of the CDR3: TGTGCCAGCTCACCCACAGCGGGGGGCGGGTACAATGAGCAGTTCTTC.

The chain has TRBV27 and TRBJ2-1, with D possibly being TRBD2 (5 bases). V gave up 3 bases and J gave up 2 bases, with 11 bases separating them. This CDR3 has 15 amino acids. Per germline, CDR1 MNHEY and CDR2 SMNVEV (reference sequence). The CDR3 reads CASSLGRIAYNEQFF. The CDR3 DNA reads TGTGCCAGCAGTTTGGGGAGAATAGCCTACAATGAGCAGTTCTTC.

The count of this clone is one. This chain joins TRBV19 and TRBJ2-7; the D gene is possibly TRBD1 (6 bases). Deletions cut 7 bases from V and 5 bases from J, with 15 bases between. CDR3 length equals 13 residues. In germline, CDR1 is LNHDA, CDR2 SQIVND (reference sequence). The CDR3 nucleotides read TGTGCCAGTACCCCTACAGGGACCCACGAGCAGTACTTC. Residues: CASTPTGTHEQYF.

The CDR3 reads CASSLDWGGLYNEQFF. The CDR3 DNA sequence: TGTGCCAGCAGCTTGGATTGGGGGGGCCTCTACAATGAGCAGTTCTTC. V is TRBV5-6 and J is TRBJ2-1; perhaps TRBD2 as D (7 bases). The CDR3 extends over 16 amino acids. Trimming took 0 bases from V and 3 from J, leaving 13 bases between them. Germline CDR1 and CDR2: SGHDT and YYEEEE.

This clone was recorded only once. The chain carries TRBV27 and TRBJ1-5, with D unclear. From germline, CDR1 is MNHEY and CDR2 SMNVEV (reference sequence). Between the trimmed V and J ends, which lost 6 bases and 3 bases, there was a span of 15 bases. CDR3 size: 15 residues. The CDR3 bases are TGTGCCAGCAGCCCGAGGGCACGGGACAATCAGCCCCAGCATTTT. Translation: CASSPRARDNQPQHF.

CDR3 nucleotide sequence: TGTGCCTGGTCCGAAGGGGGTCGGGCTGGAAACACCATATATTTT. Translating it yields CAWSEGGRAGNTIYF. This chain joins TRBV30 and TRBJ1-3; tentatively, D is TRBD1 (6 bases). V was pared by 5 bases and J by 2 bases, with 16 bases between. The CDR3 runs to 15 residues. Germline V CDR1 and CDR2: GTSNPN, SVGIG (reference sequence).

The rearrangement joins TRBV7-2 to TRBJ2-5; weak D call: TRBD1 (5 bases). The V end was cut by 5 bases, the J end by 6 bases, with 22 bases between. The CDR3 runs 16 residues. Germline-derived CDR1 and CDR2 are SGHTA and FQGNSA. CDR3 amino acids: CASSPRTTGPLQTQYF. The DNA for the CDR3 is TGTGCCAGCAGCCCGCGGACAACTGGGCCCCTGCAGACCCAGTACTTC.

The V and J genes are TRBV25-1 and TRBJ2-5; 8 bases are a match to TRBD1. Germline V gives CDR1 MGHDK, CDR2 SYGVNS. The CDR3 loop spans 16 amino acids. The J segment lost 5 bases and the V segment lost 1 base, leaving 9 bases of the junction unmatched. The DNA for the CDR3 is TGTGCCAGCAGTGAATCTAGGCCAGGGACAGGCGAGACCCAGTACTTC. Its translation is CASSESRPGTGETQYF.

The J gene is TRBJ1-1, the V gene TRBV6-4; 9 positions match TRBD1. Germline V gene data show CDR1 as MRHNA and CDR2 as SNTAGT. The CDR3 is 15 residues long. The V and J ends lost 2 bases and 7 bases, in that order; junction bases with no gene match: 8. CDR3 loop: CASSDGTGIGFEAFF. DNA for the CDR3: TGTGCCAGCAGTGACGGGACAGGGATAGGGTTTGAAGCTTTCTTT.

CDR3 nucleotide sequence: TGTGCCAGTAGTATCAGACAGGCCCCTCCTTACAATGAGCAGTTCTTC. Translated, it gives CASSIRQAPPYNEQFF. V gene TRBV19 combines with J gene TRBJ2-1; D perhaps matches TRBD1 (6 bases). Germline values: CDR1 LNHDA, CDR2 SQIVND (reference sequence). The CDR3 is made up of 16 amino acids. V was pared by 3 bases and J by 4 bases, with 16 bases between.

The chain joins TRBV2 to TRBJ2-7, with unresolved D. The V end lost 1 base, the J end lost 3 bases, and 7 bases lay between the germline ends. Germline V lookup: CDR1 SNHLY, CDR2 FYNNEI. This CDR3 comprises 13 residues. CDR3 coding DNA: TGTGCCAGCAGTGAAGGTCAGTACTACGAGCAGTACTTC. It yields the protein CASSEGQYYEQYF.

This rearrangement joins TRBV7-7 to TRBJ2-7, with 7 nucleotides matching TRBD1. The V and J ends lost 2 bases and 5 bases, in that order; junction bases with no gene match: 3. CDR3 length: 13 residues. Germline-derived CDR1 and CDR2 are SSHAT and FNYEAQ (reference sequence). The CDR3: CASSLRQGDEQYF. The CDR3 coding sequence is TGTGCCAGCAGCTTACGGCAGGGGGACGAGCAGTACTTC.

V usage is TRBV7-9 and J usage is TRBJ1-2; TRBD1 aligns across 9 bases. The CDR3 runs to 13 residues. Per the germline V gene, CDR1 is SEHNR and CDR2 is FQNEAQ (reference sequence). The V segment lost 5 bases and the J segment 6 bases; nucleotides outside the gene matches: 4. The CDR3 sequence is CASSPRDRDGYTF. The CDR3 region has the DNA TGTGCCAGCAGCCCCCGGGACAGGGATGGCTACACCTTC.

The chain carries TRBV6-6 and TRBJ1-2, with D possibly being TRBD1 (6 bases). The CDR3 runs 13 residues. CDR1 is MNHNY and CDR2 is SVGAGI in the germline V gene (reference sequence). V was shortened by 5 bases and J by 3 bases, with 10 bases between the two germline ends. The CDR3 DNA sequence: TGTGCCAGCAGTCCACAGGGTGACTATGGCTACACCTTC. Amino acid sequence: CASSPQGDYGYTF.

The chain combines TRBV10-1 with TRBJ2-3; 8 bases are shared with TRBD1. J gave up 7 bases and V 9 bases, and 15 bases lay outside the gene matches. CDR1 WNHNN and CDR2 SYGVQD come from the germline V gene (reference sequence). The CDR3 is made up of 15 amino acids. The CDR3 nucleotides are TGCGCCAGATCATTCAGGGGGCCACCTTTCAATACGCAGTATTTT. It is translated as CARSFRGPPFNTQYF.

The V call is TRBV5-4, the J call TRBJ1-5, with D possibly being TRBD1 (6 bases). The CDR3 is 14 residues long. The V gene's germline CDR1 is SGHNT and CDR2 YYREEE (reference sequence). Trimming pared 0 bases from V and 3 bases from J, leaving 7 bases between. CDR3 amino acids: CASSLGTDNQPQHF. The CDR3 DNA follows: TGTGCCAGCAGCTTGGGGACAGACAATCAGCCCCAGCATTTT.

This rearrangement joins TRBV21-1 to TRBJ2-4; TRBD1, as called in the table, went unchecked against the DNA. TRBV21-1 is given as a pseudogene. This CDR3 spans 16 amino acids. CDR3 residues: CASSKALGDRVNIQYF. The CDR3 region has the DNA TGTGCCAGCAGCAAAGCTCTTGGGGACAGAGTAAACATTCAGTACTTC.

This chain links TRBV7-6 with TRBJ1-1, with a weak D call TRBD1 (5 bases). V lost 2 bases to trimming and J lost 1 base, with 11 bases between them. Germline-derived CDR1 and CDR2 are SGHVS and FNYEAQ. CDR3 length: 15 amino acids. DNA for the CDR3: TGTGCCAGCAGCTTATCCCAGGGAGGGAACACTGAAGCTTTCTTT. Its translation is CASSLSQGGNTEAFF.

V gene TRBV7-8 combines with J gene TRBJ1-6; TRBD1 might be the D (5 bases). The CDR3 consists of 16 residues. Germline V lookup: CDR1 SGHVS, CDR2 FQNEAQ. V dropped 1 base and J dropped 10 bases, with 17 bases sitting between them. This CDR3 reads CASSLVRIGRGSPLHF. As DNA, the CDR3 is TGTGCCAGCAGCTTAGTCCGTATAGGCCGGGGGTCACCCCTCCACTTT.

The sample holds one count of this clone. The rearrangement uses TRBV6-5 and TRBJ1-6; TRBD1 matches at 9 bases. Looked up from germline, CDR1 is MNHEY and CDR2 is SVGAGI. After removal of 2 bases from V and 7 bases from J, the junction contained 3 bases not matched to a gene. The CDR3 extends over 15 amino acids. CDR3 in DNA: TGTGCCAGCAGTTACGGTGGACAGGGGAATTCACCCCTCCACTTT. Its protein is CASSYGGQGNSPLHF.

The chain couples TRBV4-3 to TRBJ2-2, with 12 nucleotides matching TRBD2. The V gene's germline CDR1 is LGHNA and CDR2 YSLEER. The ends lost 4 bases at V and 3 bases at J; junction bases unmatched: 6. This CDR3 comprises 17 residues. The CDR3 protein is CASSRSSGGAYTGELFF. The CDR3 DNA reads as TGCGCCAGCAGCCGTTCTAGCGGGGGGGCGTACACCGGGGAGCTGTTTTTT.